The sequence of this T cell receptor beta chain was determined in a study of T-cell memory formation after mild COVID-19 (dated by TCRdb to the early 2020s). Looking at the study overall: Most TCR sequence clusters were specific to one of the two donors. Two young, previously healthy adult volunteers made up the cohort, one male and one female. In a couple of donors, T-cell clones that expanded and contracted after mild COVID-19 were tracked by sequencing TCRalpha and TCRbeta repertoires over time.

Ficoll-Paque density gradient centrifugation was used to isolate PBMCs. Trimming removed 1 base from V and 3 bases from J, leaving 5 bases between the germline ends. The CDR3 runs 13 amino acids, cysteine and phenylalanine included. CDR3 DNA only is kept here, 39 bases in frame from base 1. The germline V gene provides CDR1 SGHTS and CDR2 YDEGEE. Beyond this particular receptor, the publication reports: Whether the second-wave clones peaking on day 37 were SARS-CoV-2 specific was not confirmed. Some responding clones were found in pre-infection memory, which suggests that pre-existing cross-reactive memory T cells took part in the SARS-CoV-2 response. Clones that contracted from day 15 to 85 showed balanced CD4/CD8 phenotypes, whereas a second wave of clones that expanded from day 15 to 37 leaned towards CD4+. The study covered only a couple of mild cases, and larger cohorts including severe cases with pre-infection samples were considered necessary. Contracting CD4+ clones appeared mostly in the CM and EM memory subsets, whereas CD8+ clones were enriched in EMRA.

Notes on this clonotype: It has no known antigen specificity. Per-nucleotide qualities are absent, and no much larger clonotype sits a single base away.

TCRdb names Illumina NovaSeq 6000 as the instrument used. TCRalpha and TCRbeta cDNA libraries were constructed by 5'RACE with constant-segment primers, with sample barcodes and unique molecular identifiers being introduced. RNA was extracted from every sample with Trizol reagent. Library amplification was performed in two PCR steps, and a second sample barcode and Illumina TruSeq adapters were introduced in the second step. The libraries were sequenced on an Illumina NovaSeq using 2 x 150 bp paired-end reads. The original pipeline was this. The reads were demultiplexed and collapsed into UMI-guided consensus sequences using migec v1.2.7. Using mixcr v2.1.11, UMI consensuses were aligned to TRA and TRB V and J templates and then assembled into clonotypes. A clonotype was counted as expanded or contracted only if both edgeR and NoisET called the change significant, with noise models trained on biological replicates. For edgeR calls, a false discovery rate-adjusted p below 0.01 and a log2 fold-change threshold of 1 were applied. PCA with hierarchical clustering of max-normalized trajectories of the 1000 most abundant clonotypes was used as exploratory dynamics analysis. Separately sequenced CD4+ and CD8+ repertoires were used to assign the CD4 or CD8 phenotype of responding clones. TCRdb's own reprocessing of the public reads used fastp at Q25 and MiXCR and kept productive beta chains. CDR3 protein duplicates are merged, each entry listing the most common genes and DNA. TCRdb's processing, not the authors', yielded these V and J calls. The table for this sample lists a few hundred thousand distinct CDR3 sequences; around 27% of them were counted only once. 10% to 12% of the sample is held by the ten biggest clonotypes.

This clonotype originated in an adult woman who had mild COVID-19 (a few samples of this study predate the infection). The sample titles of this study are shuffled in the database, so cell type and time point are left out; the donor was told from shared clones. Specimen: PBMCs or a T cell subset sorted from them (not recorded which). The chain was built from TRBV5-8 and TRBJ1-5, with no confidently assigned D gene. The nucleotides are TGTGCCAGCAGCTTGCAGTACAATCAGCCCCAGCATTTT. This gives the protein CASSLQYNQPQHF.